This entry lists 10 T cell receptor beta chains sequenced from one sample in a study of blood T cell repertoires in COVID-19. TCRdb keeps only in-frame clones here, not all; method: immunoSEQ multiplex PCR. Of under 300,000 clones in the sample, approximately 83% were seen once. The sequenced material came from PBMCs or T cells enriched from blood (not recorded which). These receptors all come from a woman aged 40 to 50 with acute COVID-19.

The rearrangement links TRBV5-4 to TRBJ2-5, with 9 bases lining up with TRBD1. V dropped 4 bases and J dropped 2; count of bases not matched to a gene: 6. Germline V gene lookup returns CDR1 SGHNT and CDR2 YYREEE (reference sequence). The CDR3 extends over 15 amino acids. DNA for the CDR3: TGTGCCAGCAGCCCGGGACAGGGTATTCAAGAGACCCAGTACTTC. This sequence encodes CASSPGQGIQETQYF.

The chain uses TRBV2 and TRBJ1-1; no definite D call. CDR1 is SNHLY and CDR2 is FYNNEI in the germline V gene. Trimming removed 3 bases at V and 1 base at J, with 9 bases between. This CDR3 region has 14 residues. The CDR3 loop reads CASSETAGNTEAFF. CDR3 sequence (DNA): TGTGCCAGCAGTGAGACTGCGGGGAACACTGAAGCTTTCTTT.

This rearrangement joins TRBV2 to TRBJ2-1, with D perhaps TRBD1 (6 bases). Germline CDR1 reads SNHLY; CDR2 reads FYNNEI. Trimming stripped 4 bases from V and 0 bases from J, with 16 bases between. The CDR3 consists of 17 residues. In DNA form, the CDR3 reads TGTGCCAGCAGTGGGATGGCAGGGGAGAGCTCCTACAATGAGCAGTTCTTC. As protein: CASSGMAGESSYNEQFF. Full variable domain (missing parts from reference TRBV2 and TRBJ2-1): EPEVTQTPSHQVTQMGQEVILRCVPISNHLYFYWYRQILGQKVEFLVSFYNNEISEKSEIFDDQFSVERPDGSNFTLKIRSTKLEDSAMYFCASSGMAGESSYNEQFFGPGTRLTVL.

V is TRBV15 and J is TRBJ2-1; 7 bases align to TRBD2. CDR3 length: 16 amino acids. J was trimmed by 5 bases and V by 3 bases; bases with no gene match: 10. The germline V gene encodes CDR1 LNHNV and CDR2 YYDKDF (reference sequence). CDR3 in amino acids: CATSRLSRELDNEQFF. The CDR3, as DNA: TGTGCCACCAGCAGGTTGTCGCGGGAGTTAGACAATGAGCAGTTCTTC.

CDR3 nucleotide sequence: TGTGCCAGCAGCTTAGTTCGAGAAGCCAAAAACATTCAGTACTTC. As protein: CASSLVREAKNIQYF. The genes are TRBV7-9 and TRBJ2-4, with no clear D. V was cut by 1 base and J by 0 bases, with 7 bases left in between. Germline loops: CDR1 SEHNR, CDR2 FQNEAQ (reference sequence). The CDR3 has 15 residues.

This chain links TRBV29-1 with TRBJ2-2; no clear D. The CDR3 is 13 residues long. With 8 bases removed from V and 5 bases from J, the gap between germline ends came to 15 bases. Germline lookup yields CDR1 SQVTM and CDR2 ANQGSEA. The DNA for the CDR3 is TGCAGCCACCAGGAAGGCCGGACCGGGGAGCTGTTTTTT. As protein: CSHQEGRTGELFF.

V is TRBV19 and J is TRBJ2-1; tentatively, D is TRBD2 (6 bases). The CDR3 runs 14 residues. Per the germline V gene, CDR1 is LNHDA and CDR2 is SQIVND (reference sequence). V dropped 4 bases and J dropped 7 bases, with 14 bases sitting between them. The CDR3 here is CASSTLGRGNEQFF. For the CDR3, the DNA is TGTGCCAGTAGTACACTCGGACGGGGGAATGAGCAGTTCTTC.

The V call is TRBV7-9, the J call TRBJ2-7; tentatively, D is TRBD1 (5 bases). CDR3 size: 14 residues. The V end lost 1 base, the J end lost 0 bases, and 7 bases lay between the germline ends. Germline V gene sequence: CDR1 SEHNR, CDR2 FQNEAQ (reference sequence). The CDR3 DNA follows: TGTGCCAGCAGCTTAGGGGGCACCTCCTACGAGCAGTACTTC. Protein product: CASSLGGTSYEQYF.

The chain employs TRBV13 and TRBJ1-4, with a tentative D call TRBD1 (6 bases). Germline assignment: CDR1 PRHDT and CDR2 FYEKMQ (reference sequence). V shed 5 bases and J shed 3 bases, with 10 bases lying between them. The CDR3 extends over 14 amino acids. The CDR3 nucleotides read TGTGCCAGCAGCCTAAGACAGGCTAATGAAAAACTGTTTTTT. Amino acid sequence: CASSLRQANEKLFF. Full variable domain (outside the CDR3, taken from reference TRBV13 and TRBJ1-4): AAGVIQSPRHLIKEKRETATLKCYPIPRHDTVYWYQQGPGQDPQFLISFYEKMQSDKGSIPDRFSAQQFSDYHSELNMSSLELGDSALYFCASSLRQANEKLFFGSGTQLSVL.

CDR3 protein: CASSLVLAGDSNTGELFF. The DNA for the CDR3 is TGCGCCAGCAGCTTGGTTCTAGCGGGAGATTCGAACACCGGGGAGCTGTTTTTT. The chain recombines TRBV5-1 with TRBJ2-2; 10 bases agree with TRBD2. Germline V lookup: CDR1 SGHRS, CDR2 YFSETQ. The CDR3 has 18 amino acids. Trimming removed 0 bases from V and 0 bases from J; junction bases left unmatched: 5.